The sequence of this TCR beta chain was determined in a study of cytomegalovirus exposure and HLA in healthy donors. As concerns this clone: The antigen is unknown.

PCR involved 60 Vbeta and 13 Jbeta primers. The protocol was immunoSEQ multiplex PCR, while the TCRdb copy is restricted to in-frame clones and leaves out a portion. The top ten clones hold around 4% of a sample with fewer than 250,000 clones, approximately 78% of them seen once. The germline V and J ends were trimmed by 4 bases and 0 bases, with 18 bases remaining between them. The germline V gene encodes CDR1 LGHNA and CDR2 YNFKEQ. The CDR3 covers 18 residues. Study-wide points: It was taken for granted in presence/absence analyses that sequencing depth across donors was roughly uniform.

The V gene is TRBV4-2, the J gene TRBJ2-2; possible D gene TRBD2, 6 bases. Sequencing was performed on PBMCs. The TCR was taken from a male donor in good health and CMV-seronegative. The CDR3 sequence is CASSPTRVRDANTGELFF. The CDR3, as DNA: TGTGCCAGCAGCCCCACCCGGGTGCGGGACGCGAACACCGGGGAGCTGTTTTTT.